The 21 T cell receptor beta chains listed next were all sequenced from one sample in a study of shared clonotypes between healthy human individuals. TCRdb's copy holds only in-frame clones and misses some; the assay was immunoSEQ multiplex PCR. The table includes roughly 700,000 clones, about 74% detected once. Sequences were obtained from memory CD4+ T cells sorted from blood. Stated subset: CD45RA-negative fraction. The receptors derive from a woman in her 30s in good health.

The chain carries TRBV5-1 and TRBJ2-1; 12 positions agree with TRBD2. The V gene's germline CDR1 is SGHRS and CDR2 YFSETQ. The CDR3 consists of 14 residues. The trim removed 4 bases at V and 14 bases at J, leaving 10 bases unmatched. The CDR3 coding sequence is TGCGCCAGCAGCCAAGGGACTAGCGGGCTGGGGGAGTTCTTC. Translated, it gives CASSQGTSGLGEFF.

This chain joins TRBV19 and TRBJ2-1; TRBD2 aligns across 12 bases. In germline, CDR1 is LNHDA, CDR2 SQIVND (reference sequence). The junction had 7 bases not matched to a gene; V was cut back by 6 bases and J by 7 bases. The CDR3 contains 15 residues. As DNA, the CDR3 is TGTGCCAGTAGGATGACTAGCGGGAGTCGGAATGAGCAGTTCTTC. Its translation: CASRMTSGSRNEQFF.

The chain combines TRBV20-1 with TRBJ1-1; D is uncertain. The CDR3 totals 11 residues. V dropped 3 bases and J dropped 8 bases, with 10 bases sitting between them. From germline, CDR1 is DFQATT and CDR2 SNEGSKA (reference sequence). This chain's CDR3 is CSASKGFEAFF. The CDR3, as DNA: TGCAGTGCTAGTAAGGGCTTCGAAGCTTTCTTT.

The rearrangement joins TRBV6-1 to TRBJ1-4; 7 positions match TRBD1. The CDR3 totals 15 residues. J was trimmed by 11 bases and V by 3 bases; bases with no gene match: 12. Per germline, CDR1 MNHNS and CDR2 SASEGT. The CDR3 protein is CASSDPGTELGKLFF. CDR3 coding DNA: TGTGCCAGCAGTGATCCCGGGACAGAGCTTGGGAAACTGTTTTTT.

This chain uses TRBV7-8 with TRBJ1-3, with D unresolved. Deletions cut 5 bases from V and 3 bases from J, with 5 bases between. The CDR3 covers 12 residues. Germline lookup yields CDR1 SGHVS and CDR2 FQNEAQ. CDR3: CASSRGGNTIYF. For the CDR3, the DNA is TGTGCCAGCAGCCGAGGTGGAAACACCATATATTTT.

This clone was observed a few times. Distinct nucleotide sequences in the sample also encode this CDR3. The rearrangement uses TRBV5-1 and TRBJ2-1, with D hard to call. V lost 0 bases to trimming and J lost 1 base, with 8 bases between them. The CDR3 is 15 amino acids. The germline V gene encodes CDR1 SGHRS and CDR2 YFSETQ. DNA of the CDR3: TGCGCCAGCAGCTTGGATGTCAGTTCCTACAATGAGCAGTTCTTC. Translating gives CASSLDVSSYNEQFF.

This chain links TRBV4-1 with TRBJ1-2; 8 nucleotides agree with TRBD1. CDR1 is MGHRA, CDR2 YSYEKL, per germline. V trimming: 4 bases; J trimming: 2 bases; junction bases outside the gene matches: 9. The CDR3 loop spans 16 amino acids. CDR3 DNA: TGCGCCAGCAGCCCGTTTTTCCAGGGGGCGAACTATGGCTACACCTTC. Translation: CASSPFFQGANYGYTF.

This clone has a handful of counts. The V gene is TRBV7-2, the J gene TRBJ2-1; TRBD2 matches 8 bases. This CDR3 comprises 17 residues. The V gene end was trimmed by 5 bases and the J gene end by 8 bases; junction bases not matched to a gene: 17. Germline CDR1 SGHTA, CDR2 FQGNSA. The CDR3, as DNA: TGTGCCAGCAGCCCAAAAATGCCGGGACTAGGCGACGATGAGCAGTTCTTC. Protein: CASSPKMPGLGDDEQFF. The whole variable domain, filled in from reference TRBV7-2 and TRBJ2-1, reads GAGVSQSPSNKVTEKGKDVELRCDPISGHTALYWYRQSLGQGLEFLIYFQGNSAPDKSGLPSDRFSAERTGGSVSTLTIQRTQQEDSAVYLCASSPKMPGLGDDEQFFGPGTRLTVL.

The chain links TRBV6-1 to TRBJ1-5; D is perhaps TRBD1 (6 bases). The V and J ends lost 5 bases and 6 bases respectively, with 14 bases between them. The germline V gene has CDR1 MNHNS and CDR2 SASEGT. The CDR3 consists of 14 residues. The CDR3 DNA is TGTGCCAGCAGTCGAGACAGGTTGGGTCAGCCCCAGCATTTT. It encodes CASSRDRLGQPQHF.

The V and J genes are TRBV10-3 and TRBJ2-7; 7 bases match TRBD2. From germline, CDR1 is ENHRY and CDR2 SYGVKD. Unmatched junction bases numbered 19, after V lost 2 bases and J lost 6 bases. CDR3 length: 18 residues. The CDR3 sequence is CAISELGVGGSPKREQYF. The CDR3 region has the DNA TGTGCCATCAGTGAGCTGGGGGTGGGCGGGAGTCCCAAACGCGAGCAGTACTTC.

This clone was observed a handful of times. Other DNA sequences in the sample encode the same CDR3. This chain connects TRBV28 to TRBJ2-5; D is unclear. With the DNA end fitting TRBJ2-7 better, the J assignment may be wrong. The germline CDR1 and CDR2 sequences are MDHEN and SYDVKM. CDR3 length: 11 residues. The CDR3 DNA follows: TGTGCCAGCAGTCACAGCTACGAGCAGTACTTC. It is translated as CASSHSYEQYF.

This clone showed up many times. Other nucleotide sequences from this sample produce the same CDR3. The chain joins TRBV5-1 to TRBJ2-1, with a tentative D call TRBD1 (6 bases). This CDR3 spans 13 amino acids. In germline, CDR1 is SGHRS, CDR2 YFSETQ. V dropped 2 bases and J dropped 4 bases, with 7 bases sitting between them. The CDR3 reads CASSFGQYNEQFF. For the CDR3, the DNA is TGCGCCAGCAGCTTTGGACAGTACAATGAGCAGTTCTTC.

V and J are TRBV4-2 and TRBJ2-7; 10 bases map to TRBD2. The CDR3 length is 19 residues. The V and J ends lost 0 bases and 2 bases, in that order; junction bases with no gene match: 13. CDR1 and CDR2 from the germline V gene are LGHNA and YNFKEQ. The CDR3 bases are TGTGCCAGCAGCCAAGATTTCCTAGCGGGAGCCCTGATTACCTACGAGCAGTACTTC. Its protein product is CASSQDFLAGALITYEQYF.

This chain connects TRBV5-4 to TRBJ2-1, with TRBD2 matching 9 bases. Trimming cost V 4 bases and J 1 base; bases outside gene matches: 3. In germline, CDR1 is SGHNT, CDR2 YYREEE (reference sequence). The CDR3 length is 15 residues. DNA for the CDR3: TGTGCCAGCAGCCCCAGCGGGAGGTCCTACAATGAGCAGTTCTTC. It is translated as CASSPSGRSYNEQFF.

The chain carries TRBV28 and TRBJ2-7; 7 nucleotides line up with TRBD2. Trimming at V came to 7 bases and at J to 7 bases, leaving 13 bases not matched to a gene. CDR3 length: 14 residues. The germline gives CDR1 MDHEN, CDR2 SYDVKM. DNA of the CDR3: TGTGCCAGCACCCTGGGAGCGGGACCCGGTGAGCAGTACTTC. Its translation: CASTLGAGPGEQYF.

The gene calls are TRBV14 and TRBJ1-2; 7 bases map to TRBD1. This CDR3 region has 15 residues. V lost 3 bases, J lost 6 bases, and 10 bases stayed unmatched. Per germline, CDR1 SGHDN and CDR2 FVKESK. This chain's CDR3 is CASSHGQDPPHGYTF. In DNA, the CDR3 is TGTGCCAGCAGCCACGGACAGGACCCTCCCCATGGCTACACCTTC.

This clone was observed a few times. This chain connects TRBV5-6 to TRBJ2-2; 10 bases are a match to TRBD2. V lost 4 bases and J lost 3; bases outside the gene matches: 12. Germline CDR1 is SGHDT and CDR2 is YYEEEE. This CDR3 contains 18 residues. The CDR3 here is CASSAGGLATGYTGELFF. For the CDR3, the DNA is TGTGCCAGCAGCGCGGGGGGACTAGCGACAGGGTACACCGGGGAGCTGTTTTTT.

This chain uses TRBV7-2 with TRBJ2-5; no clear D. Germline V lookup: CDR1 SGHTA, CDR2 FQGNSA. The CDR3 totals 12 residues. Trimming cost V 2 bases and J 7 bases, with 8 bases left between them. CDR3 amino acids: CASSLSPGTQYF. The DNA of the CDR3 is TGTGCCAGCAGCTTATCCCCTGGGACCCAGTACTTC.

The rearrangement joins TRBV18 to TRBJ2-7, with D maybe TRBD2 (6 bases). CDR3 length equals 14 residues. From germline, CDR1 is KGHSH and CDR2 LQKENI. V gave up 6 bases and J gave up 2 bases, with 14 bases separating them. The CDR3 here is CASSTGGIPYEQYF. As DNA, the CDR3 is TGTGCCAGCTCGACCGGGGGAATCCCCTACGAGCAGTACTTC.

As to this clone: Different DNA sequences within this sample yield the same CDR3. CDR3 coding DNA: TGCGCCAGCAGCTTGGGTTCAGGCTCTGGGGCCAACGTCCTGACTTTC. Translating it yields CASSLGSGSGANVLTF. The chain combines TRBV5-1 with TRBJ2-6; D remains ambiguous. Trimming removed 0 bases at V and 0 bases at J, with 7 bases between. The CDR3 is 16 residues long. Germline lookup yields CDR1 SGHRS and CDR2 YFSETQ.

CDR3 bases: TGCGCCAGCAGCTCCGACCCAGCCTCTGGGGCCAACGTCCTGACTTTC. Protein product: CASSSDPASGANVLTF. The rearrangement uses TRBV5-1 and TRBJ2-6, with unresolved D. V was cut by 3 bases and J by 0 bases, with 10 bases left in between. This CDR3 comprises 16 residues. Germline CDR1 is SGHRS and CDR2 is YFSETQ.